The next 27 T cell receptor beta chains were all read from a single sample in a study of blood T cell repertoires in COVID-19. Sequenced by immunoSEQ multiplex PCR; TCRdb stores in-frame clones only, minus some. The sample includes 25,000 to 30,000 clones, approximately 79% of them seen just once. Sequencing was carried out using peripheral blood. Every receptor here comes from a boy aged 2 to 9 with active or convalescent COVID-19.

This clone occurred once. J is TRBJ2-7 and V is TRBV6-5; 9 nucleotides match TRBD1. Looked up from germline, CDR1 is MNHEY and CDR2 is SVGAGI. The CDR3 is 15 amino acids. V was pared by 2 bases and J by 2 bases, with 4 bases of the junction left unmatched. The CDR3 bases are TGTGCCAGCAGTTACGCCGGGACAGGGACCTACGAGCAGTACTTC. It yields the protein CASSYAGTGTYEQYF.

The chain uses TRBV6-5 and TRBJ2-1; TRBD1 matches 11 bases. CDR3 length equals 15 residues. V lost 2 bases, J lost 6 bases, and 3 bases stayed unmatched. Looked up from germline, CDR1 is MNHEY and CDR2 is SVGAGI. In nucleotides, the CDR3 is TGTGCCAGCAGTTACGGGACAGGGGGGATCAATGAGCAGTTCTTC. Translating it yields CASSYGTGGINEQFF.

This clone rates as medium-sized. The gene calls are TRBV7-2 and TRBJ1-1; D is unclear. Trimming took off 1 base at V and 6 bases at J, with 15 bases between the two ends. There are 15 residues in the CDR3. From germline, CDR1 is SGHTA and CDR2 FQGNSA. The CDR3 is CASSLVHPLGAEAFF. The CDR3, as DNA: TGTGCCAGCAGCTTAGTACACCCTTTGGGCGCTGAAGCTTTCTTT.

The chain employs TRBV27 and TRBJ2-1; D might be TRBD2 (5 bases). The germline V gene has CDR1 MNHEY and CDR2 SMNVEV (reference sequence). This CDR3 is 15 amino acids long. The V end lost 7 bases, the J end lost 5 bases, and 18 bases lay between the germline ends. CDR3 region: CASTDPSGADNEQFF. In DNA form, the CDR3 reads TGTGCCAGCACCGATCCCAGCGGAGCGGACAATGAGCAGTTCTTC.

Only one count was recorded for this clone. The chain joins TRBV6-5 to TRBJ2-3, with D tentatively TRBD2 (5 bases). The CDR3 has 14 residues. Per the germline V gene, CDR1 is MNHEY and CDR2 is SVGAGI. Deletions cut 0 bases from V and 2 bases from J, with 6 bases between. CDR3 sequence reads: CASSYSRVTDTQYF. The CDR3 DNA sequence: TGTGCCAGCAGTTACTCGAGGGTCACAGATACGCAGTATTTT.

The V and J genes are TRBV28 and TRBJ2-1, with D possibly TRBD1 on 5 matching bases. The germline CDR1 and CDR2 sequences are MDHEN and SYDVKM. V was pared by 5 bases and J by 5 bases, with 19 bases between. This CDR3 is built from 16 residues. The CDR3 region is CASSINLGVPNNEQFF. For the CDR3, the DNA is TGTGCCAGCAGTATAAATCTAGGGGTACCCAACAATGAGCAGTTCTTC.

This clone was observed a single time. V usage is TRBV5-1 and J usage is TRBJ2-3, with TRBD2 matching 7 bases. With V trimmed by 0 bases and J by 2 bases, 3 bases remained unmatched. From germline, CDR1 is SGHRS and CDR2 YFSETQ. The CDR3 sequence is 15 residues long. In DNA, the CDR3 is TGCGCCAGCAGCTTGGGCGGGGGTACCACAGATACGCAGTATTTT. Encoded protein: CASSLGGGTTDTQYF.

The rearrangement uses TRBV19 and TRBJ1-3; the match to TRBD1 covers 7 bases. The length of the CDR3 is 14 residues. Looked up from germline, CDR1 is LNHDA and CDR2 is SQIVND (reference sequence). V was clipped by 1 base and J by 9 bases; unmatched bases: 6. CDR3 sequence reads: CASSIGGTVPTIYF. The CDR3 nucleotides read TGTGCCAGTAGTATAGGTGGGACAGTCCCCACCATATATTTT.

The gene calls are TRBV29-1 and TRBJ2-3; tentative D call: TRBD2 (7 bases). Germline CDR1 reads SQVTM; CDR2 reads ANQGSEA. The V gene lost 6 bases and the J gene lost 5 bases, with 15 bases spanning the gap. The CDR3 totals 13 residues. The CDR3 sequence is CSVARGQGDTQYF. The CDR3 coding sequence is TGCAGCGTAGCGCGGGGGCAGGGAGATACGCAGTATTTT.

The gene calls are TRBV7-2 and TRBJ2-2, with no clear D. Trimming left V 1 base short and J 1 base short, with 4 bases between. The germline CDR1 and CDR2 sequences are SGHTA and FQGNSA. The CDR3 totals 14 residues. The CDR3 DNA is TGTGCCAGCAGCTTAGAACTGAACACCGGGGAGCTGTTTTTT. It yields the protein CASSLELNTGELFF. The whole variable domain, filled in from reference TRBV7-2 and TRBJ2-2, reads GAGVSQSPSNKVTEKGKDVELRCDPISGHTALYWYRQSLGQGLEFLIYFQGNSAPDKSGLPSDRFSAERTGGSVSTLTIQRTQQEDSAVYLCASSLELNTGELFFGEGSRLTVL.

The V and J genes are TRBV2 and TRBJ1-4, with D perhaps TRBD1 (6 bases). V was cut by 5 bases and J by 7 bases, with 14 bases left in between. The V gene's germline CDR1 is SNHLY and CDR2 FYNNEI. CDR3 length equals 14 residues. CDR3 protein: CASSLQGFREKLFF. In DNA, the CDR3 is TGTGCCAGCAGTCTACAGGGTTTCCGTGAAAAACTGTTTTTT.

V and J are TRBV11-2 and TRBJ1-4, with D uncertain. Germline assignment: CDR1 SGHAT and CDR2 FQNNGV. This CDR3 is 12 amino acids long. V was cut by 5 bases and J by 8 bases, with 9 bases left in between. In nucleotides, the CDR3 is TGTGCCAGCAGCCTCTCCAGGGAAAAACTGTTTTTT. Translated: CASSLSREKLFF.

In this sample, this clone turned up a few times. CDR3 nucleotides: TGTGCCAGCAGCCTCGGACAGGTTAAGGATGGCTACACCTTC. Its translation: CASSLGQVKDGYTF. V is TRBV7-9 and J is TRBJ1-2; TRBD1 aligns across 7 bases. From germline, CDR1 is SEHNR and CDR2 FQNEAQ (reference sequence). V lost 5 bases to trimming and J lost 6 bases; unmatched junction nucleotides: 9. This CDR3 contains 14 residues.

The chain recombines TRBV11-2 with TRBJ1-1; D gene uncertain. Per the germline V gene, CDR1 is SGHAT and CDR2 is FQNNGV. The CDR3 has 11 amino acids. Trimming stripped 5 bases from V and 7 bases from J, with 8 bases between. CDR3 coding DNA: TGTGCCAGCAGCCGAGGATTTGAAGCTTTCTTT. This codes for CASSRGFEAFF.

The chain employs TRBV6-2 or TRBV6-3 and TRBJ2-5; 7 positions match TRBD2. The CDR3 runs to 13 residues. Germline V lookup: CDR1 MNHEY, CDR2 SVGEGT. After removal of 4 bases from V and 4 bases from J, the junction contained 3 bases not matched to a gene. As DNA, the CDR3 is TGTGCCAGCAGTTTCCGGGAGGCAGAGACCCAGTACTTC. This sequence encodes CASSFREAETQYF.

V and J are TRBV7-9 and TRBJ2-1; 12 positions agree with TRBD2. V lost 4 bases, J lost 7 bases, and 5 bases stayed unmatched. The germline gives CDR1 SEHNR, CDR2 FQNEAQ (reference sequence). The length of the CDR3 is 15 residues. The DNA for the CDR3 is TGTGCCAGCAGCTCCACTAGCGGGAGGAAAAATGAGCAGTTCTTC. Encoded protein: CASSSTSGRKNEQFF.

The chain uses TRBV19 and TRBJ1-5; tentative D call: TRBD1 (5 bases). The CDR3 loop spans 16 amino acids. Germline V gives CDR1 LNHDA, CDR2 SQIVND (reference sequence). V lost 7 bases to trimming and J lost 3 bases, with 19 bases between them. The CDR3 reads CASTLRGDGVNQPQHF. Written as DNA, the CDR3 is TGTGCCAGTACCCTCCGGGGGGATGGAGTCAATCAGCCCCAGCATTTT.

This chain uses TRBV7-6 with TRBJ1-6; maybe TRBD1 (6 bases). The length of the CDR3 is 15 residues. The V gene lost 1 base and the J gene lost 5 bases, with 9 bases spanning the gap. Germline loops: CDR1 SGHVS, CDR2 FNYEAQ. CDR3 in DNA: TGTGCCAGCAGCTTAGGGGGGGGGCATAATTCACCCCTCCACTTT. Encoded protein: CASSLGGGHNSPLHF. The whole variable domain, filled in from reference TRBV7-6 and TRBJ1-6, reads GAGVSQSPRYKVTKRGQDVALRCDPISGHVSLYWYRQALGQGPEFLTYFNYEAQQDKSGLPNDRFSAERPEGSISTLTIQRTEQRDSAMYRCASSLGGGHNSPLHFGNGTRLTVT.

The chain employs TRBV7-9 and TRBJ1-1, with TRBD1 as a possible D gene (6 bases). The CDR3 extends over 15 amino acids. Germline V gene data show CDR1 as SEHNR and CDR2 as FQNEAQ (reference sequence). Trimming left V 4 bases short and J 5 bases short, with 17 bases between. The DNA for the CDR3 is TGTGCCAGCAGCTCGTCTCAGGGGAGTATAACTGAAGCTTTCTTT. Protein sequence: CASSSSQGSITEAFF.

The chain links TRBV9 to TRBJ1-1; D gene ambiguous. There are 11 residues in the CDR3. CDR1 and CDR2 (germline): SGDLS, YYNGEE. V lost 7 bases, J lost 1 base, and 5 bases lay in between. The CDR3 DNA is TGTGCCAGCGGCCGGAACACTGAAGCTTTCTTT. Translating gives CASGRNTEAFF. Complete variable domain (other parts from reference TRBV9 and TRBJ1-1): DSGVTQTPKHLITATGQRVTLRCSPRSGDLSVYWYQQSLDQGLQFLIQYYNGEERAKGNILERFSAQQFPDLHSELNLSSLELGDSALYFCASGRNTEAFFGQGTRLTVV.

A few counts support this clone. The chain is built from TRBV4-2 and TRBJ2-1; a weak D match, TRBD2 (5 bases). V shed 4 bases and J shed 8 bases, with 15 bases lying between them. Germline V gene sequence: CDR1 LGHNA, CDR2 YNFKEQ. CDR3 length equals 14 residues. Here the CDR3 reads CASSREPLAHEQFF. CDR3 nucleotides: TGTGCCAGCAGCCGAGAACCTTTAGCGCATGAGCAGTTCTTC.

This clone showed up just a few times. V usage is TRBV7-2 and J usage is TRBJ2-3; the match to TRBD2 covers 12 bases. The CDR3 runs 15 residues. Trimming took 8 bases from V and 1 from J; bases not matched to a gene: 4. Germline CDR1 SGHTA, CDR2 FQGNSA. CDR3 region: CASASGRAGTDTQYF. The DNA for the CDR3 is TGTGCCAGCGCTAGCGGGAGGGCGGGCACAGATACGCAGTATTTT.

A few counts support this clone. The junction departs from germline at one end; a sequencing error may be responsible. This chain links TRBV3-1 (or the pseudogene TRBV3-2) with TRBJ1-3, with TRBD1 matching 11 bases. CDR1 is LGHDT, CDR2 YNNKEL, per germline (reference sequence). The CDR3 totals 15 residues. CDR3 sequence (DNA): TGTGCCAGCAGTTTCTCGGGACAGGGGGAAACATTGAAGGATTTT. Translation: CASSFSGQGETLKDF.

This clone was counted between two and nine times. The CDR3: CASSLWTGVEQYF. CDR3 nucleotides: TGTGCCAGCAGCTTATGGACAGGGGTCGAGCAGTACTTC. The rearrangement uses TRBV7-9 and TRBJ2-7; 9 bases map to TRBD1. Germline trimming cut 2 bases from V and 6 bases from J; bases unmatched to any gene: 2. The CDR3 loop spans 13 amino acids. Germline V lookup: CDR1 SEHNR, CDR2 FQNEAQ (reference sequence).

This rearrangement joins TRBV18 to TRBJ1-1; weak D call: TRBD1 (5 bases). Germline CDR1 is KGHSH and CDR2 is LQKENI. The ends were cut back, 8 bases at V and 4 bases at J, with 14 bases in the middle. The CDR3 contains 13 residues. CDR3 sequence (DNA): TGTGCCAGCCAAACCCAGGGAGGCACTGAAGCTTTCTTT. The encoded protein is CASQTQGGTEAFF.

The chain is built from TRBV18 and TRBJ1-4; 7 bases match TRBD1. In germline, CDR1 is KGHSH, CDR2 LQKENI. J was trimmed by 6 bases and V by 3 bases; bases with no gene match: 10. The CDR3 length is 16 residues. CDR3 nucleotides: TGTGCCAGCTCACCGGGGACAGCCGATTGGGATGAAAAACTGTTTTTT. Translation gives CASSPGTADWDEKLFF.

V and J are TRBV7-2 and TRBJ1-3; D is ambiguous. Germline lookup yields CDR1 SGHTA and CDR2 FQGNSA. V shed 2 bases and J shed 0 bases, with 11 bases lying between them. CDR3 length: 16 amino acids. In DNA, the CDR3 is TGTGCCAGCAGCTTATCGGGAGGCCCCTCTGGAAACACCATATATTTT. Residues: CASSLSGGPSGNTIYF. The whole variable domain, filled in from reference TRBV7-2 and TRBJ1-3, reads GAGVSQSPSNKVTEKGKDVELRCDPISGHTALYWYRQSLGQGLEFLIYFQGNSAPDKSGLPSDRFSAERTGGSVSTLTIQRTQQEDSAVYLCASSLSGGPSGNTIYFGEGSWLTVV.